This T cell receptor (beta chain) stems from a study of T-cell reconstitution after alpha-beta-depleted transplantation in children. The TCRbeta library was prepared with unique molecular identifiers. Via MiXCR, TCRdb re-called the PCR reads, giving one row per CDR3 protein. The sample has about 340,000 distinct CDR3 sequences; 13% are singletons. This clonotype was picked up many times. V was trimmed by 0 bases and J by 10 bases, leaving 9 bases between them. This CDR3 spans 12 amino acids. CDR1 LGHNA and CDR2 YSLEER come from the germline V gene. V is TRBV4-3 and J is TRBJ1-1; D unresolved. This clonotype was sampled from a human donor who donated a stem cell graft to a child with Fanconi anemia. The sample in question was PBMCs, obtained from the stem cell graft. CDR3 loop: CASSQEFGAAFF. The CDR3 nucleotides are TGCGCCAGCAGCCAAGAATTCGGTGCAGCTTTCTTT.